This TCR beta chain emerged from a study of Ad26.COV2.S vaccination and SARS-CoV-2 variants (dated by TCRdb to the early 2020s). Context from the whole study: Vaccine-arm donors were drawn from COV1001, a multicentre, randomized, double-blind, placebo-controlled phase I-IIa trial of Ad26.COV2.S in healthy adults. A total of roughly 32 samples were included in the TCR-sequenced set, comprising around 19 Ad26.COV2.S vaccine recipients, 5 placebo recipients and 8 SARS-CoV-2 convalescent individuals. Throughout the experiments and outcome assessment, investigators stayed blinded to trial group allocation. Participants in the trial were split at random into five groups of five each, receiving low-dose or high-dose Ad26.COV2.S once or twice, or else placebo on both occasions. Dosing of Ad26.COV2.S was intramuscular, at either 5x10^10 or 1x10^11 viral particles, delivered as one shot or as two shots spaced 56 days apart. The specificity and breadth of SARS-CoV-2-reactive T cell receptors after Ad26.COV2.S vaccination were assessed by TCRbeta repertoire sequencing.

For this clone: No cognate antigen has been identified for it. No base-level quality is on record; no much larger clone is a single base apart.

Germline trimming: 3 bases from V, 3 bases from J; junction bases outside gene matches: 8. The germline V gene encodes CDR1 KGHDR and CDR2 SFDVKD. The CDR3 sequence holds 17 residues, the cysteine and phenylalanine included. Only the CDR3 DNA is retained, 51 bases long and in frame from the first base. Taken with the paper, the label for treatment or condition translates to: roughly 19 received Ad26.COV2.S at low or high dose, single or two shots; 5 received placebo; per-sample allocation not given. For vaccine and placebo recipients, the sequenced repertoires came from samples collected on day 63 after the first injection. Between 29 July and 7 August 2020, Cohort 1b enrolled about 27 adults aged 18-55 years at one site in Boston, USA. Ad26.COV2.S was a replication-incompetent adenovirus type 26 vector that expressed a prefusion-stabilized SARS-CoV-2 spike protein derived from the original Wuhan strain.

Here is what the overall study found, with its caveats: The study lacked the statistical power to compare responses across vaccine doses or regimens. Compared with placebo recipients, Ad26.COV2.S recipients showed higher spike-specific TCR breadth (P = 0.0014). Substantial breadth of spike-specific CD8+ and CD4+ T cell responses was reported after vaccination. Vaccine and placebo recipients had comparable non-spike TCR breadth, which fits with the vaccine containing only spike. The authors noted that total T cell responses may have been underestimated by the TCR breadth and depth analyses.

The immunoSEQ Assay was used to sequence TCRbeta CDR3 regions. After extraction, genomic DNA underwent amplification by bias-controlled multiplex PCR, followed by high-throughput sequencing. The paper's data handling went like this. To quantify the absolute abundance of every unique TCRbeta CDR3 region, sequences were collapsed and filtered. T cell fraction was estimated by normalizing TCRbeta template counts to usable DNA, with usable DNA measured through amplification of reference genes found in all nucleated cells. Repertoire TCRs were annotated as SARS-CoV-2-specific by exact matching of V gene, CDR3 amino acid sequence and J gene to a known reactive TCR set. The reference SARS-CoV-2 TCR set came from MIRA and was filtered for enrichment in COVID-19-positive ImmuneCODE repertoires, removing public or cross-reactive TCRs. Using the MIRA antigens, annotated TCRs were further analysed by specific ORF or by position within an ORF. Breadth was defined as the number of annotated unique rearrangements divided by the total number of unique productive rearrangements, and depth was defined as the summed frequency of the annotated unique rearrangements. Two-sided Wilcoxon rank-sum tests were used to compare TCR breadth between groups. In TCRdb, the immuneACCESS table is reduced to in-frame sequences with V and J assigned. These tables do not hold every clone; where another copy was compared, an unresolved V gene accounts for under half, and the others remain unexplained. The DNA gave D and trimming, while V, J and clone size come from that table. The table for this sample lists roughly 380,000 clones; about 88% of them were counted only once. The ten largest clones take up 2.5% to 3.5% of the sample.

The V and J genes are TRBV24-1 and TRBJ2-3, with 10 bases in between that match TRBD1. This TCR came from a person between 18 and 65 years old who received the Ad26.COV2.S COVID-19 vaccine or a placebo. The material sequenced was peripheral blood, taken in a trial of Ad26.COV2.S vaccine versus placebo. The CDR3 protein is CATSDPKRDRGTDTQYF. The sequenced DNA: TGTGCCACCAGTGATCCGAAAAGGGACAGGGGAACAGATACGCAGTATTTT.